This T cell receptor beta chain was identified during a study of blood T cell repertoires in COVID-19. The CDR3 has 16 amino acids. With 3 bases removed from V and 4 bases from J, the gap between germline ends came to 17 bases. The germline V gene has CDR1 SGDLS and CDR2 YYNGEE. Profiled with immunoSEQ multiplex PCR; TCRdb holds only in-frame clones, not every one. The data contain 150,000 to 200,000 clones, under 90% of them singletons. Material for sequencing was peripheral blood. The rearrangement joins TRBV9 to TRBJ1-3; maybe TRBD1 (6 bases). This TCR came from a woman aged 65 to 85 with COVID-19, enrolled during active disease. CDR3 residues: CASSATQGNTGNTIYF. Here the CDR3 DNA reads TGTGCCAGCAGCGCCACACAGGGTAATACAGGAAACACCATATATTTT. The whole variable domain, remainder taken from reference TRBV9 and TRBJ1-3, is DSGVTQTPKHLITATGQRVTLRCSPRSGDLSVYWYQQSLDQGLQFLIQYYNGEERAKGNILERFSAQQFPDLHSELNLSSLELGDSALYFCASSATQGNTGNTIYFGEGSWLTVV.